This TCR beta chain was sequenced in a study of shared clonotypes between healthy human individuals. General study results and limits: The donor pool, a small one, limited the genetic and exposure-history diversity represented. Generally, naive subsets came out with larger estimated richness than memory subsets. Clonotypes shared by all four sorted-subset donors had higher generation probabilities than non-shared clonotypes.

On this clone itself: Antigen: not known.

The data were produced by immunoSEQ multiplex PCR, yet TCRdb's version contains in-frame clones alone and is incomplete. The sample consists of roughly 300,000 clones, around 87% of them appearing once. CDR3 size: 14 residues. CDR1 is LNHDA, CDR2 SQIVND, per germline (reference sequence). Trimming took off 10 bases at V and 3 bases at J, with 19 bases between the two ends. Nashville, Tennessee was home to all donors, who were Caucasian adults. The chain combines TRBV19 with TRBJ2-7, with D perhaps TRBD1 (6 bases). The source is a man younger than 35 in good health. The sequenced sample was memory CD8+ T cells sorted from blood. Subset in this sample: CD45RO+ cells pooled with CCR7-negative TemRA cells. CDR3 nucleotides: TGTGCCACTTCCACTACAGGGTCCATCTACGAGCAGTACTTC. The encoded protein is CATSTTGSIYEQYF. Using reference TRBV19 and TRBJ2-7 for the parts outside the CDR3, the full variable domain is DGGITQSPKYLFRKEGQNVTLSCEQNLNHDAMYWYRQDPGQGLRLIYYSQIVNDFQKGDIAEGYSVSREKKESFPLTVTSAQKNPTAFYLCATSTTGSIYEQYFGPGTRLTVT.